Listed below are T cell receptor beta chains from one sample, sequenced in a study of coeliac disease. Profiled with immunoSEQ multiplex PCR; TCRdb holds only in-frame clones, not every one. The sample consists of 3,000 to 4,000 clones, 66% of them appearing once. Source material: intraepithelial lymphocytes from the gut. The receptor set was obtained from a woman aged 60-75 years with active celiac disease. The CDR3 runs from the conserved cysteine through the conserved F or W. The order of the fields is clone size, J gene, D gene, V gene, CDR3 protein, CDR3 DNA. The D gene is left open where the match is weak. Clone size is stated in some rows and not others, as once, few, many or a class when expanded.

>once|TRBJ2-7|TRBD1|TRBV27
CASSPVVGTASYEQYF
TGTGCCAGCAGTCCCGTTGTGGGGACAGCGTCCTACGAGCAGTACTTC
>few|TRBJ1-4|TRBD1|TRBV4-3
CASSHIVTGEGKLFF
TGCGCCAGCAGCCATATCGTGACAGGGGAGGGAAAACTGTTTTTT
>NA|TRBJ1-6|TRBD1|TRBV30
CAWSATGIVKANF
TGTGCCTGGAGTGCGACAGGGATCGTAAAGGCTAATTTT
>NA|TRBJ2-1|NA|TRBV5-4
CASSSRGRQFF
TGTGCCAGCAGCTCCAGGGGTAGGCAGTTCTTC
>NA|TRBJ1-1|TRBD1|TRBV18
CASSPTRGRANTEAFF
TGTGCCAGCTCACCAACGAGGGGGCGGGCCAACACTGAAGCTTTCTTT
>NA|TRBJ2-5|TRBD2|TRBV7-3
CASSSTSGSWETQYF
TGTGCCAGCAGCTCAACTAGCGGGAGTTGGGAGACCCAGTACTTC
>NA|TRBJ1-1|NA|TRBV5-3
CARSFARDRGEAFF
TGTGCCAGAAGCTTCGCCAGGGATCGAGGTGAAGCTTTCTTT
>few|TRBJ2-3|NA|TRBV7-3
CASSSLGADTQYF
TGTGCCAGCAGCTCCCTGGGGGCGGATACGCAGTATTTT
>NA|TRBJ2-7|TRBD1|TRBV4-1
CASSQDKGTGAYEQYF
TGCGCCAGCAGCCAAGATAAAGGGACAGGGGCCTACGAGCAGTACTTC
>NA|TRBJ1-1|TRBD1|TRBV18
CASSPEQGRRWLEAFF
TGTGCCAGCTCACCAGAACAGGGGCGGCGGTGGCTTGAGGCTTTCTTT
>few|TRBJ2-1|NA|TRBV4-1
CASRLNNEQFF
TGCGCCAGCAGATTAAACAATGAGCAGTTCTTC
>few|TRBJ2-3|TRBD2|TRBV7-2
CASSLDVAGGTDTQYF
TGTGCCAGCAGCTTAGACGTTGCGGGGGGCACAGATACGCAGTATTTT
>NA|TRBJ2-3|NA|TRBV10-1
CARGTDTQYF
TGCGCAAGGGGTACAGATACGCAGTATTTT
>NA|TRBJ1-1|TRBD1|TRBV9
CASSAYSGGDSAFF
TGTGCCAGCAGCGCCTATTCAGGGGGCGATTCAGCTTTCTTT
>NA|TRBJ1-2|NA|TRBV2
CAGREGVIYGYTF
TGTGCCGGACGAGAGGGGGTAATCTATGGCTACACCTTC
>medium-sized|TRBJ2-3|NA|TRBV6-5
CASSYSLSTDTQYF
TGTGCCAGCAGTTACTCACTTAGCACAGATACGCAGTATTTT
>NA|TRBJ2-5|TRBD1|TRBV5-1
CASSVQPGQRVQETQYF
TGCGCCAGCAGCGTTCAGCCGGGACAGAGAGTTCAAGAGACCCAGTACTTC
>NA|TRBJ1-4|NA|TRBV2
CASTPGRLEKLFF
TGTGCCAGCACTCCGGGGAGGCTTGAAAAACTGTTTTTT
>once|TRBJ2-2|NA|TRBV15
CATSRGQNTGELFF
TGTGCCACCAGCAGAGGACAGAACACCGGGGAGCTGTTTTTT
>NA|TRBJ2-7|TRBD2|TRBV7-2
CASSPPGRYEQYF
TGTGCCAGCAGCCCACCCGGGAGGTACGAGCAGTACTTC
>large|TRBJ2-7|NA|TRBV7-9
CASSLNTGTYEQYF
TGTGCCAGCAGCCTCAACACAGGAACCTACGAGCAGTACTTC
>large|TRBJ1-1|NA|TRBV5-1
CASTRRGYTEAFF
TGCGCCAGCACTCGAAGGGGGTACACTGAAGCTTTCTTT